These 25 T cell receptor beta chains came from one sample sequenced in a study of blood T cell repertoires in COVID-19. Generated by immunoSEQ multiplex PCR, the TCRdb table keeps only in-frame clones and is missing some. The data show 140,000 or so clones, about 77% seen once. The specimen was peripheral blood. These receptors came from a man aged 55 to 70 with acute or convalescent COVID-19.

This clone was detected only a few times. The chain employs TRBV7-2 and TRBJ2-6; 7 bases align to TRBD2. Trimming took 5 bases from V and 1 from J; bases not matched to a gene: 2. Germline V gives CDR1 SGHTA, CDR2 FQGNSA. The length of the CDR3 is 15 residues. CDR3 sequence reads: CASSQLASGANVLTF. The CDR3 nucleotides read TGTGCCAGCAGCCAACTAGCGTCTGGGGCCAACGTCCTGACTTTC. The full variable domain, in which reference TRBV7-2 and TRBJ2-6 provide the parts outside the CDR3, is GAGVSQSPSNKVTEKGKDVELRCDPISGHTALYWYRQSLGQGLEFLIYFQGNSAPDKSGLPSDRFSAERTGGSVSTLTIQRTQQEDSAVYLCASSQLASGANVLTFGAGSRLTVL.

V usage is TRBV10-2 and J usage is TRBJ2-3, with TRBD2 matching 7 bases. From germline, CDR1 is WSHSY and CDR2 SAAADI. The CDR3 loop spans 15 amino acids. Trimming at V came to 7 bases and at J to 3 bases, leaving 10 bases not matched to a gene. The CDR3 protein is CASTEGLAETDTQYF. CDR3 DNA: TGCGCCAGCACCGAGGGGCTAGCGGAAACAGATACGCAGTATTTT.

This sequence joins TRBV9 and TRBJ1-1; the match to TRBD1 covers 7 bases. CDR1 and CDR2 (germline): SGDLS, YYNGEE. The V and J ends lost 4 bases and 1 base, in that order; junction bases with no gene match: 4. This CDR3 is built from 14 residues. In DNA form, the CDR3 reads TGTGCCAGCAGCAGGGGGCGCGAGAACACTGAAGCTTTCTTT. Translated, it gives CASSRGRENTEAFF.

V and J are TRBV20-1 and TRBJ1-5, with D unclear. V lost 7 bases to trimming and J lost 10 bases, with 14 bases between them. This CDR3 is 11 amino acids long. CDR1 and CDR2 (germline): DFQATT, SNEGSKA (reference sequence). The CDR3 protein is CSVSSLFPQHF. CDR3 coding DNA: TGCAGTGTTAGCTCTTTGTTTCCCCAGCATTTT.

The sample holds many counts of this clone. The chain links TRBV4-2 to TRBJ1-1, with TRBD1 matching over 9 bases. Trimming at V came to 5 bases and at J to 1 base, leaving 8 bases not matched to a gene. The germline CDR1 and CDR2 sequences are LGHNA and YNFKEQ. The CDR3 sequence is 16 residues long. The CDR3 loop is CASSEGQGSWNTEAFF. The DNA of the CDR3 is TGTGCCAGCAGCGAGGGACAGGGATCGTGGAACACTGAAGCTTTCTTT.

This clone was seen a single time. The rearrangement links TRBV28 to TRBJ2-7; maybe TRBD2 (5 bases). The CDR3 has 13 amino acids. Germline lookup yields CDR1 MDHEN and CDR2 SYDVKM. Trimming left V 6 bases short and J 2 bases short, with 11 bases between. The chain's CDR3 is CASRNGLAYEQYF. CDR3 DNA sequence: TGTGCCAGCAGGAATGGACTCGCCTACGAGCAGTACTTC. The whole variable domain, filled in from reference TRBV28 and TRBJ2-7, reads DVKVTQSSRYLVKRTGEKVFLECVQDMDHENMFWYRQDPGLGLRLIYFSYDVKMKEKGDIPEGYSVSREKKERFSLILESASTNQTSMYLCASRNGLAYEQYFGPGTRLTVT.

J is TRBJ2-1 and V is TRBV4-1, with 13 nucleotides matching TRBD2. V trimming: 0 bases; J trimming: 7 bases; junction bases outside the gene matches: 6. Germline values: CDR1 MGHRA, CDR2 YSYEKL. The CDR3 is made up of 17 amino acids. The CDR3 protein is CASSQDPGLAGFNEQFF. DNA of the CDR3: TGCGCCAGCAGCCAAGATCCGGGACTAGCGGGATTTAATGAGCAGTTCTTC.

The rearrangement uses TRBV2 and TRBJ2-7; TRBD2 aligns across 9 bases. With 11 bases clipped from V and 5 bases from J, the junction kept 13 bases outside the gene matches. CDR3 length equals 14 residues. CDR1 is SNHLY and CDR2 is FYNNEI in the germline V gene. The CDR3 protein is CAGRSGRTGNEQYF. The CDR3 bases are TGTGCCGGGAGAAGCGGGAGGACCGGCAACGAGCAGTACTTC.

The CDR3 here is CASRTGANYGYTF. As DNA, the CDR3 is TGTGCCAGCAGGACAGGAGCTAACTATGGCTACACCTTC. The chain couples TRBV21-1 to TRBJ1-2; no check of the table's D call, TRBD1, against the DNA was made. TRBV21-1 is described as a pseudogene. The CDR3 is 13 amino acids.

The chain links TRBV28 to TRBJ2-4, with 8 bases identical to TRBD2. CDR3 length: 16 residues. V lost 4 bases, J lost 0 bases, and 5 bases stayed unmatched. Germline V gene sequence: CDR1 MDHEN, CDR2 SYDVKM. The CDR3 is CASSSGLALAKNIQYF. The CDR3 DNA follows: TGTGCCAGCAGTTCAGGACTAGCCCTAGCCAAAAACATTCAGTACTTC.

The genes are TRBV7-2 and TRBJ2-6, with a tentative D call TRBD2 (6 bases). The CDR3 sequence is 17 residues long. The V end was cut by 2 bases, the J end by 1 base, with 12 bases between. Germline V gives CDR1 SGHTA, CDR2 FQGNSA. The CDR3 DNA reads TGTGCCAGCAGCTTAAGCTCAGGGAGGTCTGGGGCCAACGTCCTGACTTTC. Protein sequence: CASSLSSGRSGANVLTF.

This CDR3 reads CASSLRGSSYNEQFF. DNA of the CDR3: TGCGCCAGCAGCTTGAGAGGGAGCTCCTACAATGAGCAGTTCTTC. The chain recombines TRBV5-1 with TRBJ2-1, with D perhaps TRBD2 (5 bases). Trimming pared 1 base from V and 0 bases from J, leaving 8 bases between. The CDR3 extends over 15 amino acids. The germline V gene has CDR1 SGHRS and CDR2 YFSETQ.

V usage is TRBV6-5 and J usage is TRBJ1-1, with TRBD1 as a possible D gene (5 bases). Trimming removed 5 bases at V and 8 bases at J, with 15 bases between. From germline, CDR1 is MNHEY and CDR2 SVGAGI. The CDR3 runs to 13 residues. CDR3 protein: CASSTPGLPEAFF. The CDR3 bases are TGTGCCAGCAGTACCCCGGGACTCCCGGAAGCTTTCTTT.

The chain joins TRBV11-3 to TRBJ1-5; D is unclear. This CDR3 has 15 amino acids. Per the germline V gene, CDR1 is SGHNT and CDR2 is YENEEA. V was trimmed by 6 bases and J by 2 bases, leaving 14 bases between them. DNA of the CDR3: TGTGCCAGCAGTCTAGGTTCGTTCCGCAATCAGCCCCAGCATTTT. Translation gives CASSLGSFRNQPQHF.

The chain has TRBV10-3 and TRBJ2-7, with 10 bases fitting TRBD1. CDR3 size: 16 residues. Losses at the gene ends were 10 bases for V and 3 bases for J; bases not matched to a gene: 15. Germline V gene data show CDR1 as ENHRY and CDR2 as SYGVKD. The CDR3 region has the DNA TGTGCCACCTGGGACAGGGGTGGTAGCGGAGACTACGAGCAGTACTTC. Encoded protein: CATWDRGGSGDYEQYF.

The J gene is TRBJ2-1, the V gene TRBV7-8, with D possibly TRBD1 on 6 matching bases. V lost 5 bases and J lost 1, with 15 bases in between. In germline, CDR1 is SGHVS, CDR2 FQNEAQ. The CDR3 loop spans 16 amino acids. DNA of the CDR3: TGTGCCAGCAGCCCTTTTGGGCAGGGGTCCTACAATGAGCAGTTCTTC. It codes for CASSPFGQGSYNEQFF.

V usage is TRBV5-1 and J usage is TRBJ2-1; 7 nucleotides match TRBD2. Germline V gives CDR1 SGHRS, CDR2 YFSETQ. Losses at the gene ends were 0 bases for V and 1 base for J; bases not matched to a gene: 4. The CDR3 is made up of 16 amino acids. In DNA, the CDR3 is TGCGCCAGCAGCTTGGCTGCTAGCGGATCCTACAATGAGCAGTTCTTC. It encodes CASSLAASGSYNEQFF.

This clone was observed a single time. This chain uses TRBV30 with TRBJ2-7, with 10 nucleotides matching TRBD2. The germline V gene has CDR1 GTSNPN and CDR2 SVGIG (reference sequence). The junction had 8 bases not matched to a gene; V was cut back by 4 bases and J by 5 bases. This CDR3 comprises 14 residues. This CDR3 is CAWNPPSGSDEQYF. In DNA, the CDR3 is TGTGCCTGGAACCCCCCTAGCGGGAGTGACGAGCAGTACTTC.

This clone has only one observation. This chain links TRBV6-6 with TRBJ2-7; 11 bases are shared with TRBD2. This CDR3 spans 15 amino acids. Germline CDR1 reads MNHNY; CDR2 reads SVGAGI (reference sequence). The V and J ends lost 5 bases and 5 bases, in that order; junction bases with no gene match: 8. Here the CDR3 reads CASSTSGRLYHEQYF. The CDR3 coding sequence is TGTGCCAGCAGTACTAGCGGGAGACTTTACCACGAGCAGTACTTC.

V is TRBV6-5 and J is TRBJ1-2; D is unresolved. Germline loops: CDR1 MNHEY, CDR2 SVGAGI. CDR3 size: 13 residues. V lost 0 bases to trimming and J lost 8 bases, with 10 bases between them. CDR3 protein: CASSYSVGGGYTF. The CDR3, as DNA: TGTGCCAGCAGTTACTCTGTCGGAGGCGGCTACACCTTC.

V is TRBV19 and J is TRBJ1-4, with D perhaps TRBD1 (5 bases). Germline values: CDR1 LNHDA, CDR2 SQIVND (reference sequence). The V gene lost 5 bases and the J gene lost 7 bases, with 23 bases spanning the gap. The CDR3 covers 17 residues. CDR3 region: CASSSGHQAGSSEKLFF. The CDR3 coding sequence is TGTGCCAGTAGTTCAGGGCACCAGGCGGGGTCGAGTGAAAAACTGTTTTTT.

The chain carries TRBV6-5 and TRBJ2-7, with 8 bases identical to TRBD2. The CDR3 has 13 amino acids. The ends lost 8 bases at V and 3 bases at J; junction bases unmatched: 6. The germline V gene has CDR1 MNHEY and CDR2 SVGAGI. The CDR3 here is CASRTSGGYEQYF. As DNA, the CDR3 is TGTGCCAGCCGTACTAGCGGAGGCTACGAGCAGTACTTC.

This clone was detected once. The chain links TRBV19 to TRBJ1-5; D is undetermined. V lost 3 bases and J 6 bases, leaving 9 bases between the germline ends. The CDR3 contains 13 residues. The germline CDR1 and CDR2 sequences are LNHDA and SQIVND (reference sequence). The DNA of the CDR3 is TGTGCCAGTAGTATGTCTTCGGGTCAGCCCCAGCATTTT. It codes for CASSMSSGQPQHF.

In DNA, the CDR3 is TGTGCCAGCAGGGCTAGCGGTTACAATGAGCAGTTCTTC. Residues: CASRASGYNEQFF. The chain employs TRBV9 and TRBJ2-1; 7 bases fit TRBD2. CDR1 and CDR2 (germline): SGDLS, YYNGEE. The CDR3 has 13 residues. V gave up 5 bases and J gave up 4 bases; unmatched junction bases: 3. The entire variable domain, with the rest obtained from reference TRBV9 and TRBJ2-1, is as follows: DSGVTQTPKHLITATGQRVTLRCSPRSGDLSVYWYQQSLDQGLQFLIQYYNGEERAKGNILERFSAQQFPDLHSELNLSSLELGDSALYFCASRASGYNEQFFGPGTRLTVL.

V usage is TRBV9 and J usage is TRBJ2-5; 7 bases are shared with TRBD1. Germline CDR1 is SGDLS and CDR2 is YYNGEE. J lost 5 bases, V lost 4 bases, and 2 bases had no gene match. The CDR3 totals 12 residues. The CDR3 DNA reads as TGTGCCAGCAGCTCCAGGGGGGAGACCCAGTACTTC. Translating gives CASSSRGETQYF.